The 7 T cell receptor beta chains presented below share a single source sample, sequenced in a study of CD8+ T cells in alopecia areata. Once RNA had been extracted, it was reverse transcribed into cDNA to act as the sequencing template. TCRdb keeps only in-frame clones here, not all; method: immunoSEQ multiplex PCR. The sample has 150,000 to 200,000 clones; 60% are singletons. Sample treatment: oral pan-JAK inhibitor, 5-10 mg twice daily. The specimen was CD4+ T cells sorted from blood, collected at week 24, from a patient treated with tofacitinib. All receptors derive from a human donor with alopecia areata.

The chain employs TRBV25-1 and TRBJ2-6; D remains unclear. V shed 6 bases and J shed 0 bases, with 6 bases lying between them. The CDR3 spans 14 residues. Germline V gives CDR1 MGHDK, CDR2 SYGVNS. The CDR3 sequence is CASSLGSGANVLTF. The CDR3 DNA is TGTGCCAGCAGCCTCGGCTCTGGGGCCAACGTCCTGACTTTC.

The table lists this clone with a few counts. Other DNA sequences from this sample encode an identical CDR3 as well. Here the CDR3 DNA reads TGCGCCAGCAGCTTGGACAGTAGCAATCAGCCCCAGCATTTT. Protein sequence: CASSLDSSNQPQHF. The V and J genes are TRBV5-1 and TRBJ1-5; D gene uncertain. Germline V gene data show CDR1 as SGHRS and CDR2 as YFSETQ. Trimming cost V 0 bases and J 0 bases, with 4 bases left between them. CDR3 size: 14 residues.

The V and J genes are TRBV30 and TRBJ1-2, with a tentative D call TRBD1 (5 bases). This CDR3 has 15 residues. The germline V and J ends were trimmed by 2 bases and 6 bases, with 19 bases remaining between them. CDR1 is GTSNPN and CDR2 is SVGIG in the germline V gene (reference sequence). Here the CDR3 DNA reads TGTGCCTGGAGTTCAGGCCCGGGGCCAAGGGATGGCTACACCTTC. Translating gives CAWSSGPGPRDGYTF.

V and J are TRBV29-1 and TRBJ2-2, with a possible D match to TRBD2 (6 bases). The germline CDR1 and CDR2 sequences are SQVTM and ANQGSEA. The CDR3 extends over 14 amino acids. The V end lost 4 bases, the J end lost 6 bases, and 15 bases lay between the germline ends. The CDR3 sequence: CSVAGAGYSGELFF. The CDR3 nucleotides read TGCAGCGTTGCTGGCGCGGGGTATTCCGGGGAGCTGTTTTTT.

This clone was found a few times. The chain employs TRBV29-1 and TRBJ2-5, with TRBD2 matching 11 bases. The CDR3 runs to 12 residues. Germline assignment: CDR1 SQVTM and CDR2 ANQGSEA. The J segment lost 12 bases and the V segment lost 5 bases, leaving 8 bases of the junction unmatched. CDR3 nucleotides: TGCAGCGTTCAGACTAGCGGGGAAGGCGAGTACTTC. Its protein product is CSVQTSGEGEYF.

CDR3: CASSLVHPSNSPLHF. DNA of the CDR3: TGCGCCAGCAGCTTAGTCCATCCCTCTAATTCACCCCTCCACTTT. The chain joins TRBV5-1 to TRBJ1-6; D unclear. Trimming took 2 bases from V and 6 from J, leaving 12 bases between them. The length of the CDR3 is 15 residues. Germline V CDR1 and CDR2: SGHRS, YFSETQ.

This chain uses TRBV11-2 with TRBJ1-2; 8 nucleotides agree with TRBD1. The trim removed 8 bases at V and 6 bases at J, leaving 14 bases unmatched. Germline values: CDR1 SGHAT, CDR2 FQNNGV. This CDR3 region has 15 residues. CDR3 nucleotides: TGTGCCAGCCTACCTTCCAGGGGGCGCTGGGATGGCTACACCTTC. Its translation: CASLPSRGRWDGYTF.